The sequence of this TCR beta chain was determined in a study of shared clonotypes between healthy human individuals. The CDR3 loop spans 12 amino acids. The V gene's germline CDR1 is SGHDT and CDR2 YYEEEE. The V and J ends lost 5 bases and 5 bases respectively, with 9 bases between them. As processed by the authors: ImmunoSEQ supplied junction-only sequences lacking quality scores, so filtering was different. The repertoire was sequenced with immunoSEQ multiplex PCR; TCRdb's copy has only in-frame clones and lacks some. The V and J calls and clone size are taken from that table; D and trimming were inferred from the DNA. The sample shows 450,000 to 600,000 clones, less than 80% of them seen only once. This clone was observed a handful of times. Donors comprised only Caucasian adults living in Nashville, Tennessee. Approximately 87 million PBMCs went into genomic DNA for unsorted samples.

The chain links TRBV5-6 to TRBJ2-3; D remains unclear. This receptor was obtained from a woman aged 40 to 49 in good health. Some clones in this sample may be carry-over from other donors' samples. Sequenced input: PBMCs. In DNA, the CDR3 is TGTGCCAGCAGTTTCGGTGGAGATACGCAGTATTTT. Translating gives CASSFGGDTQYF.